This T cell receptor (beta chain) comes out of a study of CD8+CD57+ T cells in acquired aplastic anemia. At the level of the study: DNA recovered from sorted CD4+ and CD8+ cells had a mean of 3.2 ug.

Genomic DNA templated the TCR beta VDJ and CDR3 profiling. TCRdb re-analysed the reads in MiXCR, keeping a single row per CDR3 protein. The sample lists roughly 80,000 distinct CDR3 sequences; under 50% were seen once. Notes on this clonotype: Its target is unknown.

Whole-study findings and limits: With respect to CD8+ Simpson's diversity, patients and controls did not differ significantly.

The CDR3 contains 13 residues. Germline V gives CDR1 ENHRY, CDR2 SYGVKD. Input material: sorted CD4+, CD8+, or CD8+CD57+ T cells (not recorded which) from PBMCs. The source is a human donor in good health, serving as a control. The chain employs TRBV10-3 and TRBJ1-2; no clear D gene. The CDR3 region is CAGRQEANYGYTF. The DNA for the CDR3 is TGTGCTGGGCGGCAGGAAGCTAACTATGGCTACACCTTC.